This TCR beta chain originates from a study of siplizumab effects on memory and regulatory T cells. The CDR3 is 15 amino acids. With 0 bases clipped from V and 7 bases from J, the junction kept 4 bases outside the gene matches. The V gene's germline CDR1 is SGHNT and CDR2 YYREEE (reference sequence). This clone was counted once. Sequenced by immunoSEQ multiplex PCR; TCRdb stores in-frame clones only, minus some. The sample contains 100,000 to 120,000 clones, roughly 89% of which appear only once. The origin of this receptor is a human donor in good health. The sample comprised CD4+ T cells sorted from blood. The V gene is TRBV5-4, the J gene TRBJ1-2; 12 bases align to TRBD1. CDR3 loop: CASSLVGQGASGYTF. CDR3 DNA sequence: TGTGCCAGCAGCTTGGTGGGACAGGGGGCGAGTGGCTACACCTTC. Variable domain in full (rest from reference TRBV5-4 and TRBJ1-2): ETGVTQSPTHLIKTRGQQVTLRCSSQSGHNTVSWYQQALGQGPQFIFQYYREEENGRGNFPPRFSGLQFPNYSSELNVNALELDDSALYLCASSLVGQGASGYTFGSGTRLTVV.